This passage covers 14 T cell receptor beta chains from one sample sequenced in a study of T cell repertoires in ileal Crohn's disease. Clones were sequenced by immunoSEQ multiplex PCR, and TCRdb holds only the in-frame ones, with some missing. Altogether some 17,000 clones are present, 80% to 90% being singletons, with the ten largest covering around 5.4%. The sequencing input was ileal tissue. These receptors were collected from an adult with Crohn's disease.

The V gene is TRBV6-5, the J gene TRBJ2-1; D might be TRBD1 or TRBD2, each matching 6 bases. Germline V gene sequence: CDR1 MNHEY, CDR2 SVGAGI. Trimming took off 6 bases at V and 6 bases at J, with 15 bases between the two ends. The length of the CDR3 is 14 residues. As DNA, the CDR3 is TGTGCCAGCAGCTACAGGGTCGGGGGCAATGAGCAGTTCTTC. Protein product: CASSYRVGGNEQFF.

This sequence joins TRBV15 and TRBJ1-5, with 8 bases matching TRBD1. The V segment lost 2 bases and the J segment 6 bases; nucleotides outside the gene matches: 9. Looked up from germline, CDR1 is LNHNV and CDR2 is YYDKDF (reference sequence). The CDR3 covers 16 residues. The CDR3 nucleotides are TGTGCCACCAGCAGACCCGGGGACGACAGGGGTCAGCCCCAGCATTTT. It encodes CATSRPGDDRGQPQHF. Based on the CDR3 plus reference TRBV15 and TRBJ1-5, the full variable domain is DAMVIQNPRYQVTQFGKPVTLSCSQTLNHNVMYWYQQKSSQAPKLLFHYYDKDFNNEADTPDNFQSRRPNTSFCFLDIRSPGLGDTAMYLCATSRPGDDRGQPQHFGDGTRLSIL.

The V and J genes are TRBV27 and TRBJ2-5, with TRBD2 matching 7 bases. Germline CDR1 is MNHEY and CDR2 is SMNVEV (reference sequence). The length of the CDR3 is 14 residues. V shed 5 bases, J shed 6 bases, and the junction held 9 bases outside the gene matches. The CDR3 nucleotides are TGTGCCAGCAGTGTTGGGAGGGGCAGACAGACCCAGTACTTC. Its protein product is CASSVGRGRQTQYF.

The V and J genes are TRBV29-1 and TRBJ2-1; 9 positions agree with TRBD1. V was clipped by 7 bases and J by 14 bases; unmatched bases: 12. Germline values: CDR1 SQVTM, CDR2 ANQGSEA. The CDR3 has 12 residues. CDR3 bases: TGCAGCGCAAACCGGGACAGGGTAAGCGAGTTCTTC. This encodes CSANRDRVSEFF.

This chain connects TRBV6-1 to TRBJ1-1; TRBD1 matches at 10 bases. Looked up from germline, CDR1 is MNHNS and CDR2 is SASEGT. The CDR3 covers 15 residues. J was trimmed by 1 base and V by 6 bases; bases with no gene match: 5. In DNA, the CDR3 is TGTGCCAGCAGCCCCCGGACAGGGGGGAACACTGAAGCTTTCTTT. Protein sequence: CASSPRTGGNTEAFF.

This sequence joins TRBV7-3 and TRBJ2-1, with TRBD2 matching 10 bases. The CDR3 totals 15 residues. Trimming took 9 bases from V and 4 from J; bases not matched to a gene: 9. Germline CDR1 and CDR2: SGHTA and FQGTGA. The CDR3 protein is CARNLRTSGYNEQFF. In DNA form, the CDR3 reads TGTGCCAGGAACCTGAGGACTAGCGGATACAATGAGCAGTTCTTC.

The chain carries TRBV27 and TRBJ2-3; TRBD2 agrees at 10 bases. Per the germline V gene, CDR1 is MNHEY and CDR2 is SMNVEV (reference sequence). The J segment lost 3 bases and the V segment lost 6 bases, leaving 6 bases of the junction unmatched. The CDR3 length is 15 residues. The CDR3 reads CASSKIAGGTDTQYF. In nucleotides, the CDR3 is TGTGCCAGCAGCAAGATAGCGGGAGGTACAGATACGCAGTATTTT.

The chain uses TRBV30 and TRBJ2-5; a weak D match, TRBD1 (5 bases). The germline V and J ends were trimmed by 0 bases and 4 bases, with 9 bases remaining between them. The CDR3 is made up of 13 amino acids. Germline lookup yields CDR1 GTSNPN and CDR2 SVGIG (reference sequence). The CDR3 protein is CAWSVIRGETQYF. The CDR3 DNA is TGTGCCTGGAGTGTAATAAGGGGAGAGACCCAGTACTTC.

The chain carries TRBV2 and TRBJ1-5; D is uncertain. The V gene lost 6 bases and the J gene lost 1 base, with 13 bases spanning the gap. The CDR3 runs to 15 residues. Germline V gives CDR1 SNHLY, CDR2 FYNNEI. CDR3 coding DNA: TGTGCCAGCAGCCAAGCCCCGGGGAGCAATCAGCCCCAGCATTTT. Protein: CASSQAPGSNQPQHF.

This chain links TRBV27 with TRBJ1-2; TRBD1 matches at 7 bases. This CDR3 has 15 residues. CDR1 is MNHEY and CDR2 is SMNVEV in the germline V gene (reference sequence). J lost 4 bases, V lost 5 bases, and 10 bases had no gene match. DNA of the CDR3: TGTGCCAGCAGTCCCCGACAGGGTGGCTCCTATGGCTACACCTTC. Residues: CASSPRQGGSYGYTF.

V is TRBV15 and J is TRBJ2-6; D perhaps matches TRBD1 (6 bases). Germline V CDR1 and CDR2: LNHNV, YYDKDF (reference sequence). The CDR3 has 20 residues. Trimming cost V 0 bases and J 1 base, with 19 bases left between them. CDR3 sequence reads: CATSRDNRVRGSSGANVLTF. In DNA, the CDR3 is TGTGCCACCAGCAGAGATAATAGGGTCAGGGGATCGTCTGGGGCCAACGTCCTGACTTTC.

The chain carries TRBV29-1 and TRBJ1-1; 8 bases fit TRBD1. This CDR3 contains 13 residues. Trimming at V came to 7 bases and at J to 5 bases, leaving 9 bases not matched to a gene. From germline, CDR1 is SQVTM and CDR2 ANQGSEA. The CDR3 DNA follows: TGCAGCGGATCCCGAACAGGGGGGACTGAAGCTTTCTTT. Translation: CSGSRTGGTEAFF.

The V and J genes are TRBV27 and TRBJ1-3, with D tentatively TRBD1 (6 bases). CDR3 length equals 16 residues. Germline CDR1 reads MNHEY; CDR2 reads SMNVEV (reference sequence). Trimming shortened V by 1 base and J by 2 bases, and 12 bases separated the two germline ends. This CDR3 is CASSLWPGQPGNTIYF. As DNA, the CDR3 is TGTGCCAGCAGTTTATGGCCGGGACAACCTGGAAACACCATATATTTT.

V gene TRBV6-5 combines with J gene TRBJ2-5, with D possibly being TRBD2 (6 bases). The V end lost 0 bases, the J end lost 9 bases, and 17 bases lay between the germline ends. In germline, CDR1 is MNHEY, CDR2 SVGAGI. The CDR3 covers 15 residues. The chain's CDR3 is CASSYSSGPSQAQYF. The DNA for the CDR3 is TGTGCCAGCAGTTACTCCAGCGGGCCCTCACAAGCCCAGTACTTC.